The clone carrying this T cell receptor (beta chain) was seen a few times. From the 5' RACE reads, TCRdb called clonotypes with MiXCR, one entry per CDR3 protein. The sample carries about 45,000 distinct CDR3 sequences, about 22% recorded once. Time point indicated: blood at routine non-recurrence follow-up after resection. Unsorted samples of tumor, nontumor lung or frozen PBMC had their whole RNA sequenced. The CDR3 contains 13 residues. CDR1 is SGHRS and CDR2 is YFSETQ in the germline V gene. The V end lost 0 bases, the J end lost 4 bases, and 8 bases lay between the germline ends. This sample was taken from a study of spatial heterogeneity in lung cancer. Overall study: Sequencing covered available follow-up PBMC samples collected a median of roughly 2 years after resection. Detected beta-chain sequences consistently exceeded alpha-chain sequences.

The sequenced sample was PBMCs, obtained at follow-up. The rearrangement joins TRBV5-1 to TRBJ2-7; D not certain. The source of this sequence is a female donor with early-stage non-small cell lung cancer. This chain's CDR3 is CASSLGNKYEQYF. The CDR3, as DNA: TGCGCCAGCAGCTTGGGCAACAAGTACGAGCAGTACTTC.